These 27 T cell receptor beta chains originate from one sample sequenced in a study of blood T cell repertoires in COVID-19 (TCRdb year 2020). The library came from the immunoSEQ multiplex PCR assay. What TCRdb holds here is the immuneACCESS table cut down to in-frame rearrangements. Part of the clones is not present; checked against another copy, under half of the missing clones reflect an unresolved V gene, and the others are unexplained. The sample records roughly 41,000 clones, 85% to 90% of which are singletons. Around a sixth of the sample comes from the top ten. The material sequenced was peripheral blood. Receptor source: a human donor in a cohort sampled during active COVID-19.

The rearrangement links TRBV5-4 to TRBJ2-2; 7 bases are a match to TRBD2. The CDR3 loop spans 16 amino acids. Trimming removed 1 base from V and 1 base from J; junction bases left unmatched: 4. Germline assignment: CDR1 SGHNT and CDR2 YYREEE (reference sequence). The CDR3 region is CASSLSGRGNTGELFF. The CDR3 bases are TGTGCCAGCAGCTTGTCTGGGAGGGGGAACACCGGGGAGCTGTTTTTT.

The chain has TRBV19 and TRBJ2-2, with 8 bases identical to TRBD1. V lost 7 bases and J lost 5; bases outside the gene matches: 12. Per the germline V gene, CDR1 is LNHDA and CDR2 is SQIVND (reference sequence). The CDR3 is 16 residues long. CDR3 amino acids: CASTLRRGRNTGELFF. The CDR3, as DNA: TGTGCCAGTACCCTACGCAGGGGGCGAAATACCGGGGAGCTGTTTTTT.

CDR3 bases: TGTGCCAGCAGCAAAACCGGGACAGGTTACAATCAGCCCCAGCATTTT. Protein product: CASSKTGTGYNQPQHF. The chain has TRBV7-2 and TRBJ1-5; TRBD1 matches 8 bases. This CDR3 has 16 amino acids. Germline V gives CDR1 SGHTA, CDR2 FQGNSA. Germline trimming cut 5 bases from V and 3 bases from J; bases unmatched to any gene: 9.

With regard to this clone: The junction shows a germline mismatch at one end, possibly a read error. The chain is built from TRBV5-5 and TRBJ2-7; 8 bases line up with TRBD1. This CDR3 comprises 12 residues. Looked up from germline, CDR1 is SGHKS and CDR2 is YYEKEE (reference sequence). CDR3 sequence reads: CVSSPGQAEQYF. The CDR3 nucleotides read TGTGTCAGCAGCCCGGGACAGGCCGAGCAGTACTTC.

The chain combines TRBV19 with TRBJ1-6, with 7 bases that match TRBD1. Germline CDR1 is LNHDA and CDR2 is SQIVND (reference sequence). V shed 5 bases, J shed 6 bases, and the junction held 10 bases outside the gene matches. The CDR3 totals 16 residues. The CDR3 loop reads CASSYRGDSRNSPLHF. In DNA form, the CDR3 reads TGTGCCAGTAGTTACAGGGGAGACAGCCGTAATTCACCCCTCCACTTT. The full variable domain, rest sourced from reference TRBV19 and TRBJ1-6, is DGGITQSPKYLFRKEGQNVTLSCEQNLNHDAMYWYRQDPGQGLRLIYYSQIVNDFQKGDIAEGYSVSREKKESFPLTVTSAQKNPTAFYLCASSYRGDSRNSPLHFGNGTRLTVT.

V is TRBV2 and J is TRBJ2-1; 9 bases map to TRBD2. The germline V gene encodes CDR1 SNHLY and CDR2 FYNNEI. The CDR3 sequence is 14 residues long. With 7 bases clipped from V and 7 bases from J, the junction kept 8 bases outside the gene matches. The CDR3 sequence: CASTRLAGRNEQFF. Here the CDR3 DNA reads TGTGCCAGCACCAGGCTAGCGGGGAGGAATGAGCAGTTCTTC.

The chain carries TRBV6-2 or TRBV6-3 and TRBJ2-2; 13 bases line up with TRBD2. CDR1 MNHEY and CDR2 SVGEGT come from the germline V gene. The CDR3 has 18 amino acids. V trimming: 5 bases; J trimming: 5 bases; junction bases outside the gene matches: 11. The CDR3 sequence: CASSIIPGLAGNTGELFF. CDR3 sequence (DNA): TGTGCCAGCAGTATAATCCCGGGACTAGCGGGAAATACCGGGGAGCTGTTTTTT.

The CDR3 DNA reads TGTGCCAGCAGTTACTCCAGGGGAAGTGAAGCTTTCTTT. Translating it yields CASSYSRGSEAFF. This chain uses TRBV6-6 with TRBJ1-1; tentative D call: TRBD1 (6 bases). This CDR3 contains 13 residues. Trimming stripped 0 bases from V and 7 bases from J, with 9 bases between. Germline CDR1 reads MNHNY; CDR2 reads SVGAGI (reference sequence).

V gene TRBV7-8 combines with J gene TRBJ2-7, with D perhaps matching TRBD1 (6 bases). The germline V gene encodes CDR1 SGHVS and CDR2 FQNEAQ. V shed 2 bases and J shed 2 bases, with 16 bases lying between them. The CDR3 extends over 16 amino acids. CDR3 sequence: CASSLFPPEGAYEQYF. The CDR3 nucleotides are TGTGCCAGCAGCTTATTCCCCCCCGAGGGGGCCTACGAGCAGTACTTC.

The chain joins TRBV15 to TRBJ2-2; D is unclear. V was shortened by 1 base and J by 1 base, with 7 bases between the two germline ends. The CDR3 has 15 residues. CDR1 and CDR2 (germline): LNHNV, YYDKDF (reference sequence). The CDR3 DNA reads as TGTGCCACCAGCAGAGTTGGCGGGAACACCGGGGAGCTGTTTTTT. It encodes CATSRVGGNTGELFF.

This clone has a handful of counts. The V call is TRBV7-6, the J call TRBJ1-5, with a tentative D call TRBD1 (5 bases). Trimming cost V 5 bases and J 3 bases, with 14 bases left between them. Germline V CDR1 and CDR2: SGHVS, FNYEAQ. This CDR3 region has 15 residues. CDR3 bases: TGTGCCAGCAGCCCCGATACGGGGGTCAATCAGCCCCAGCATTTT. It specifies CASSPDTGVNQPQHF. Based on the CDR3 plus reference TRBV7-6 and TRBJ1-5, the full variable domain is GAGVSQSPRYKVTKRGQDVALRCDPISGHVSLYWYRQALGQGPEFLTYFNYEAQQDKSGLPNDRFSAERPEGSISTLTIQRTEQRDSAMYRCASSPDTGVNQPQHFGDGTRLSIL.

The rearrangement joins TRBV12-3 or TRBV12-4 to TRBJ2-7; 8 nucleotides line up with TRBD2. This CDR3 has 13 residues. The ends lost 6 bases at V and 3 bases at J; junction bases unmatched: 4. This CDR3 reads CASSGGGDYEQYF. The DNA of the CDR3 is TGTGCCAGCAGCGGGGGGGGAGACTACGAGCAGTACTTC.

The V call is TRBV28, the J call TRBJ2-1; tentative D call: TRBD2 (6 bases). V was cut by 7 bases and J by 15 bases, with 19 bases left in between. This CDR3 is built from 12 residues. The germline V gene has CDR1 MDHEN and CDR2 SYDVKM. As DNA, the CDR3 is TGTGCCAGCACCTATCGGGGGTCCCCTCCGTTCTTC. Translation gives CASTYRGSPPFF.

This chain joins TRBV6-6 and TRBJ2-1; a possible D gene is TRBD2 (5 bases). From germline, CDR1 is MNHNY and CDR2 SVGAGI (reference sequence). V shed 9 bases and J shed 5 bases, with 11 bases lying between them. The CDR3 length is 12 residues. CDR3 in DNA: TGTGCCAGGGAGGCCAGTAACAATGAGCAGTTCTTC. Its translation is CAREASNNEQFF.

This CDR3 reads CASSAGQGYEQYF. In nucleotides, the CDR3 is TGTGCCAGCAGCGCCGGACAGGGTTACGAGCAGTACTTC. The chain is built from TRBV11-2 and TRBJ2-7, with 8 bases fitting TRBD1. After removal of 5 bases from V and 4 bases from J, the junction contained 4 bases not matched to a gene. Germline CDR1 is SGHAT and CDR2 is FQNNGV. The CDR3 length is 13 residues.

The chain has TRBV19 and TRBJ2-1; 8 nucleotides agree with TRBD1. Germline CDR1 and CDR2: LNHDA and SQIVND (reference sequence). This CDR3 is built from 16 residues. With 3 bases clipped from V and 4 bases from J, the junction kept 8 bases outside the gene matches. CDR3 in DNA: TGTGCCAGTAGTATCGACAGGGGAAAAGGATACAATGAGCAGTTCTTC. Protein product: CASSIDRGKGYNEQFF.

V and J are TRBV30 and TRBJ2-2, with D perhaps matching TRBD2 (5 bases). The CDR3 sequence is 15 residues long. Deletions cut 2 bases from V and 3 bases from J, with 13 bases between. The germline gives CDR1 GTSNPN, CDR2 SVGIG (reference sequence). CDR3 protein: CAWSPRTGHTGELFF. The CDR3 DNA follows: TGTGCCTGGAGTCCGCGGACTGGGCACACCGGGGAGCTGTTTTTT.

V gene TRBV27 combines with J gene TRBJ2-7; perhaps TRBD2 as D (5 bases). V was trimmed by 2 bases and J by 6 bases, leaving 5 bases between them. This CDR3 region has 11 residues. Germline loops: CDR1 MNHEY, CDR2 SMNVEV (reference sequence). CDR3 coding DNA: TGTGCCAGCAGTTTAGGGAGCGAGCAGTACTTC. Its translation: CASSLGSEQYF.

This chain connects TRBV2 to TRBJ2-3; D ambiguous. CDR3 length: 15 amino acids. Germline-derived CDR1 and CDR2 are SNHLY and FYNNEI. V was cut by 6 bases and J by 4 bases, with 17 bases left in between. In DNA, the CDR3 is TGTGCCAGCAGAGCGAATCCCCCCGCACCAGATACGCAGTATTTT. Translated: CASRANPPAPDTQYF.

The V gene is TRBV3-1 (or the pseudogene TRBV3-2), the J gene TRBJ1-2; TRBD1 matches at 7 bases. From germline, CDR1 is LGHDT and CDR2 YNNKEL (reference sequence). The CDR3 is made up of 16 amino acids. The V gene end was trimmed by 4 bases and the J gene end by 4 bases; junction bases not matched to a gene: 12. This CDR3 reads CASSPEGGSRGYGYTF. Written as DNA, the CDR3 is TGTGCCAGCAGCCCCGAAGGGGGCTCTCGGGGCTATGGCTACACCTTC.

The chain combines TRBV7-7 with TRBJ2-7; TRBD1 agrees at 9 bases. The CDR3 has 15 residues. V lost 5 bases, J lost 3 bases, and 8 bases stayed unmatched. Germline V lookup: CDR1 SSHAT, CDR2 FNYEAQ (reference sequence). As DNA, the CDR3 is TGTGCCAGCAGCCCCGACCGGACAGGGGTCTACGAGCAGTACTTC. It translates to CASSPDRTGVYEQYF.

The chain links TRBV27 to TRBJ2-7; a possible D gene is TRBD2 (6 bases). The V end was cut by 0 bases, the J end by 4 bases, with 16 bases between. Germline CDR1 MNHEY, CDR2 SMNVEV (reference sequence). This CDR3 has 16 residues. In DNA, the CDR3 is TGTGCCAGCAGTTTATCAGGGTGGAGGGCGGGGTACGAGCAGTACTTC. Protein product: CASSLSGWRAGYEQYF.

This clone was recorded a few times. The chain links TRBV27 to TRBJ2-7; 7 positions agree with TRBD1. Per germline, CDR1 MNHEY and CDR2 SMNVEV (reference sequence). Unmatched junction bases numbered 8, after V lost 7 bases and J lost 5 bases. The CDR3 covers 13 residues. The CDR3 region is CASTQQGSHEQYF. For the CDR3, the DNA is TGTGCCAGCACCCAACAGGGGTCGCACGAGCAGTACTTC.

This chain uses TRBV7-2 with TRBJ2-1; weak D call: TRBD1 (6 bases). CDR1 is SGHTA and CDR2 is FQGNSA in the germline V gene. V lost 5 bases and J 4 bases, leaving 15 bases between the germline ends. This CDR3 spans 15 amino acids. CDR3 coding DNA: TGTGCCAGCAGCGCGCCACAGGGTGAATACAATGAGCAGTTCTTC. It specifies CASSAPQGEYNEQFF.

This chain joins TRBV19 and TRBJ1-3; 9 bases agree with TRBD1. The CDR3 is 16 residues long. V lost 1 base to trimming and J lost 4 bases; unmatched junction nucleotides: 5. Germline V gene data show CDR1 as LNHDA and CDR2 as SQIVND (reference sequence). The CDR3 nucleotides read TGTGCCAGTAGTATAGGGGACAGGGTCTCCGGAAACACCATATATTTT. Its protein is CASSIGDRVSGNTIYF.

The chain employs TRBV24-1 and TRBJ2-3, with 8 nucleotides matching TRBD2. CDR3 size: 16 residues. With V trimmed by 5 bases and J by 4 bases, 10 bases remained unmatched. Germline lookup yields CDR1 KGHDR and CDR2 SFDVKD. The CDR3 sequence is CATSGKREIGPDTQYF. For the CDR3, the DNA is TGTGCCACCAGTGGAAAGCGGGAGATAGGCCCAGATACGCAGTATTTT.

The V and J genes are TRBV9 and TRBJ2-2; 12 bases align to TRBD2. This CDR3 has 17 amino acids. The V gene end was trimmed by 4 bases and the J gene end by 2 bases; junction bases not matched to a gene: 6. Germline values: CDR1 SGDLS, CDR2 YYNGEE. The CDR3 region has the DNA TGTGCCAGCAGCCTTGGACTAGCGGGGTCCAACACCGGGGAGCTGTTTTTT. Translating gives CASSLGLAGSNTGELFF. Full variable domain (missing parts from reference TRBV9 and TRBJ2-2): DSGVTQTPKHLITATGQRVTLRCSPRSGDLSVYWYQQSLDQGLQFLIQYYNGEERAKGNILERFSAQQFPDLHSELNLSSLELGDSALYFCASSLGLAGSNTGELFFGEGSRLTVL.